This T cell receptor (beta chain) was sequenced during a study of memory CD4+ T cells and cytomegalovirus serostatus. The table came from immunoSEQ multiplex PCR; TCRdb's copy has only in-frame clones and leaves some out. The data show more than 55,000 clones, with 80% to 85% seen just once and about 0.95% held by the top ten. The CDR3 contains 15 residues. In germline, CDR1 is KGHSH, CDR2 LQKENI. V was trimmed by 1 base and J by 0 bases, leaving 9 bases between them. The sort gate was single viable CD3+CD4+CD8-CD45RO+ cells for memory CD4+ T cells. This clone has a single count. This receptor was taken from an adult in good health and CMV-seronegative. The chain joins TRBV18 to TRBJ1-1, with D tentatively TRBD1 (6 bases). The sample taken for sequencing was memory CD4+ T cells from blood. The DNA for the CDR3 is TGTGCCAGCTCACCACGGACAGCGATGAACACTGAAGCTTTCTTT. This gives the protein CASSPRTAMNTEAFF.